One and the same sample provided the 31 T cell receptor beta chains below, sequenced in a study of T cell clonality in common variable immunodeficiency. Only in-frame clones appear in the TCRdb table, and some are missing; sequencing was by immunoSEQ multiplex PCR. The sample was found to contain around 24,000 clones, and every one recurs. Antigens for these TCRs are unknown. Overall study findings and caveats: In common variable immunodeficiency, TCR beta chains reportedly carried fewer deletions and N-nucleotide insertions.

Sample: peripheral blood mononuclear cells. These receptors were obtained from a human donor with common variable immunodeficiency.

This clone was recorded many times. The read gets to within 3 residues of the CDR3 end, and the germline J gene fills in the rest. The V gene is TRBV30, the J gene TRBJ1-1; TRBD1 might be the D (5 bases). Germline loops: CDR1 GTSNPN, CDR2 SVGIG (reference sequence). The CDR3 is 12 amino acids. Trimming removed 3 bases at V and 5 bases at J, with 10 bases between. CDR3: CAWRTQGTEAFF. Partial CDR3 DNA: TGTGCCTGGAGGACCCAGGGAACTGAA. Filled out from reference TRBV30 and TRBJ1-1, the complete variable domain reads SQTIHQWPATLVQPVGSPLSLECTVEGTSNPNLYWYRQAAGRGLQLLFYSVGIGQISSEVPQNLSASRPQDRQFILSSKKLLLSDSGFYLCAWRTQGTEAFFGQGTRLTVV.

This clone was seen ten or more times. The read ends 3 residues before the CDR3 terminus; that terminus is restored from the germline J gene. This chain links TRBV3-1 (or the pseudogene TRBV3-2) with TRBJ2-5; D is undetermined. Trimming removed 11 bases from V and 3 bases from J, with 19 bases in between. Germline lookup yields CDR1 LGHDT and CDR2 YNNKEL (reference sequence). This CDR3 contains 14 residues. The CDR3 sequence is CASASRRQKETQYF. CDR3 DNA (partial): TGTGCCTCAGCGTCCCGTCGGCAGAAAGAGACC.

This clone was seen repeatedly, ten times or more. The CDR3 end falls 3 residues outside the read, so it is completed with the germline J gene. The V call is TRBV5-1, the J call TRBJ2-3; 7 nucleotides line up with TRBD1. V dropped 4 bases and J dropped 2; count of bases not matched to a gene: 10. CDR3 size: 16 residues. CDR1 and CDR2 (germline): SGHRS, YFSETQ. The CDR3 sequence is CASSIGTDKFTDTQYF. The CDR3 bases that were read are TGCGCCAGCAGCATCGGGACAGATAAATTCACAGATACG.

Notes on this clone: The read comes to an end 3 residues before the CDR3 does, leaving the germline J gene to fill in the end. The V gene is TRBV30, the J gene TRBJ2-5; 10 positions match TRBD1. Germline-derived CDR1 and CDR2 are GTSNPN and SVGIG (reference sequence). The CDR3 is 14 residues long. Losses at the gene ends were 7 bases for V and 2 bases for J; bases not matched to a gene: 7. Incomplete CDR3 DNA: TGTGCCTCAAATGACAGGGGGCTGCAAGAGACC. Translated, it gives CASNDRGLQET. From start to end, the CDR3 is CASNDRGLQETQYF.

Ten or more counts support this clone. The sequence runs out 3 residues before the end of the CDR3; the remainder is reconstructed from the germline J gene. The chain links TRBV18 to TRBJ2-1; a possible D gene is TRBD1 (5 bases). CDR1 KGHSH and CDR2 LQKENI come from the germline V gene. The CDR3 length is 14 residues. V gave up 1 base and J gave up 5 bases, with 9 bases separating them. The CDR3 is CASSPQQDHNEQFF. Partial CDR3 DNA: TGTGCCAGCTCACCACAACAGGACCACAATGAG.

This clone was seen more than once but under ten times. The read terminates 3 residues ahead of where the CDR3 ends, so the germline J gene completes it. The V and J genes are TRBV19 and TRBJ2-5; 7 bases map to TRBD2. There are 14 residues in the CDR3. CDR1 is LNHDA, CDR2 SQIVND, per germline (reference sequence). The junction had 11 bases not matched to a gene; V was cut back by 8 bases and J by 5 bases. This CDR3 reads CASWGGRQVETQYF. The CDR3 bases that were read are TGTGCCAGTTGGGGGGGAAGACAAGTCGAGACC.

Points on this clone: The missing CDR3 end, 3 residues past where the read stops, is filled in from the germline J gene. The rearrangement uses TRBV6-1 and TRBJ2-7, with D possibly being TRBD1 (6 bases). The V gene's germline CDR1 is MNHNS and CDR2 SASEGT. Trimming removed 2 bases from V and 2 bases from J, with 10 bases in between. The CDR3 has 14 residues. The CDR3 region is CASSESWGPYEQYF. Incomplete CDR3 DNA: TGTGCCAGCAGTGAATCCTGGGGGCCCTACGAG.

This clone was seen a few times. The read terminates 3 residues before the CDR3 end, so the remaining end is supplied by the germline J gene. The chain combines TRBV11-2 with TRBJ1-1; tentative D call: TRBD1 (6 bases). The CDR3 consists of 13 residues. Germline assignment: CDR1 SGHAT and CDR2 FQNNGV. CDR3 DNA (partial): TGTGCCAGCAGCTTAGATCGGGACATGAGT. Translated, it gives CASSLDRDMS. The CDR3 in its entirety is CASSLDRDMSAFF.

This clone was seen only a few times. The read stops 3 residues short of the end of the CDR3; the missing end is completed from the germline J gene. The J gene is TRBJ1-2, the V gene TRBV7-9; D possibly corresponds to TRBD1 (5 bases). Germline V gene lookup returns CDR1 SEHNR and CDR2 FQNEAQ (reference sequence). The CDR3 length is 14 residues. The CDR3 bases that were read are TGTGCCAGCAGCTCCAGCGGGGGGGAACGCGGC. Protein sequence: CASSSSGGERG. The CDR3 as a whole reads CASSSSGGERGYTF.

This clone was found a few times. The CDR3 is cut off 3 residues early in the read; its end comes from the germline J gene. This chain uses TRBV18 with TRBJ1-4; 11 positions agree with TRBD1. V trimming: 4 bases; J trimming: 0 bases; junction bases outside the gene matches: 4. Per the germline V gene, CDR1 is KGHSH and CDR2 is LQKENI. This CDR3 has 17 residues. CDR3 DNA (partial): TGTGCCAGCTCACAACAGGGACAGGGGGCAACTAATGAAAAA. Protein product: CASSQQGQGATNEK. The CDR3 reads in full as CASSQQGQGATNEKLFF.

This clone was seen repeatedly, ten times or more. Sequencing ends 3 residues short of the CDR3 end; the germline J gene provides the rest. V gene TRBV18 combines with J gene TRBJ2-1, with 8 bases that match TRBD1. Germline V gene lookup returns CDR1 KGHSH and CDR2 LQKENI. This CDR3 is 16 amino acids long. Losses at the gene ends were 3 bases for V and 0 bases for J; bases not matched to a gene: 4. Incomplete CDR3 DNA: TGTGCCAGCTCACCCCGACAGGGGAGCTCCTACAATGAG. The encoded protein is CASSPRQGSSYNE. The whole CDR3 reads CASSPRQGSSYNEQFF.

This clone was recorded at least ten times. The CDR3 end is not reached by the read, which stops 3 residues before it; the germline J gene fills it in. This chain uses TRBV2 with TRBJ1-2; 8 bases line up with TRBD1. The CDR3 length is 14 residues. The V and J ends lost 4 bases and 5 bases, in that order; junction bases with no gene match: 6. From germline, CDR1 is SNHLY and CDR2 FYNNEI. CDR3 protein: CASSGQGASYGYTF. The part of the CDR3 DNA that was read is TGTGCCAGCAGTGGCCAGGGGGCATCATATGGC.

This clone was picked up many times. The CDR3 extends 3 residues past the end of the read, so its final part is completed from the germline J gene. The chain is built from TRBV7-9 and TRBJ2-2, with 7 bases lining up with TRBD2. The CDR3 is made up of 15 amino acids. The ends lost 8 bases at V and 0 bases at J; junction bases unmatched: 6. Germline CDR1 is SEHNR and CDR2 is FQNEAQ (reference sequence). Incomplete CDR3 DNA: TGTGCCAGCGTCACCGCGGGGGCGAACACCGGGGAG. Its translation: CASVTAGANTGE. The entire CDR3 sequence reads CASVTAGANTGELFF.

This clone came up many times. The sequenced fragment ends 3 residues before the CDR3 boundary, so the rest is inferred from the germline J gene. The rearrangement joins TRBV20-1 to TRBJ1-5; TRBD1 matches 7 bases. V lost 0 bases and J lost 7; bases outside the gene matches: 6. The germline V gene has CDR1 DFQATT and CDR2 SNEGSKA (reference sequence). The CDR3 spans 14 residues. The chain's CDR3 is CSARDQGGIQPQHF. The CDR3 bases that were read are TGCAGTGCTAGAGATCAAGGGGGCATACAGCCC.

A note on this clone: The CDR3 is cut off 3 residues early in the read; its end comes from the germline J gene. The genes are TRBV20-1 and TRBJ1-6; 10 bases map to TRBD1. This CDR3 is built from 17 residues. The germline CDR1 and CDR2 sequences are DFQATT and SNEGSKA (reference sequence). V shed 2 bases, J shed 1 base, and the junction held 5 bases outside the gene matches. The sequenced CDR3 bases are TGCAGTGCTAGACGGGACAGGGGAGGATCCTATAATTCACCC. Amino acid sequence: CSARRDRGGSYNSP. Given in full, the CDR3 is CSARRDRGGSYNSPLHF.

This clone was observed a few times. The CDR3: CASRRTGGSNQPQHF. CDR3 DNA, as far as it was read: TGTGCCAGTAGGCGGACAGGGGGTAGCAATCAGCCC. The rearrangement uses TRBV19 and TRBJ1-5; 10 bases match TRBD1. With the read ending 3 residues before the CDR3 end, the germline J gene is used to fill in that end. CDR1 LNHDA and CDR2 SQIVND come from the germline V gene (reference sequence). CDR3 length: 15 amino acids. Trimming cost V 6 bases and J 0 bases; bases outside gene matches: 2.

This clone was counted ten times or more. Read sequence stops 3 residues before the CDR3 end, and the germline J gene provides the missing end. The chain couples TRBV20-1 to TRBJ1-2; the D is unclear. V was trimmed by 6 bases and J by 5 bases, leaving 19 bases between them. The CDR3 has 14 amino acids. Germline CDR1 and CDR2: DFQATT and SNEGSKA (reference sequence). The CDR3 protein is CSADVVGLWYGYTF. CDR3 DNA, as far as it was read: TGCAGTGCCGATGTGGTAGGGCTATGGTATGGC.

In its sample, this clone was seen many times. Read sequence stops 3 residues before the CDR3 end, and the germline J gene provides the missing end. This rearrangement joins TRBV19 to TRBJ2-5, with D possibly matching TRBD1 (6 bases). Trimming removed 4 bases from V and 4 bases from J, with 10 bases in between. CDR1 and CDR2 (germline): LNHDA, SQIVND (reference sequence). The CDR3 is 13 residues long. CDR3 residues: CASSSQGIETQYF. Partial CDR3 DNA: TGTGCCAGTAGTAGCCAGGGGATAGAGACC.

By its share, this clone is medium-sized. The sequence runs out 3 residues before the end of the CDR3; the remainder is reconstructed from the germline J gene. The chain is built from TRBV5-1 and TRBJ1-1, with unresolved D. V was pared by 0 bases and J by 4 bases, with 7 bases between. Germline values: CDR1 SGHRS, CDR2 YFSETQ. The CDR3 is 13 residues long. The DNA read from the CDR3 is TGCGCCAGCAGCTTGGAACAGCTCACTGAA. Residues: CASSLEQLTE. The CDR3 in full is CASSLEQLTEAFF.

About this clone itself: Read data end 3 residues before the CDR3 end; the end is taken from the germline J gene. The rearrangement links TRBV7-7 to TRBJ2-7; 7 bases fit TRBD2. V lost 5 bases, J lost 5 bases, and 6 bases stayed unmatched. Germline values: CDR1 SSHAT, CDR2 FNYEAQ (reference sequence). The CDR3 length is 13 residues. The CDR3 spells CASSTLGGDEQYF. The covered CDR3 bases are TGTGCCAGCAGCACCCTGGGAGGGGACGAG.

This clone has ten or more counts. The read stops 3 residues short of the end of the CDR3; the missing end is completed from the germline J gene. V and J are TRBV20-1 and TRBJ2-7; D possibly corresponds to TRBD1 (6 bases). The CDR3 extends over 13 amino acids. Trimming stripped 4 bases from V and 3 bases from J, with 13 bases between. Germline V gene sequence: CDR1 DFQATT, CDR2 SNEGSKA (reference sequence). The CDR3 loop is CSATRPGVYEQYF. The covered CDR3 bases are TGCAGTGCTACCCGCCCAGGGGTCTACGAG.

This clone has a count of ten or more. The read stops 3 residues short of the end of the CDR3; the missing end is completed from the germline J gene. The V gene is TRBV18, the J gene TRBJ2-5; a possible D gene is TRBD2 (6 bases). Trimming took 5 bases from V and 1 from J, leaving 14 bases between them. The V gene's germline CDR1 is KGHSH and CDR2 LQKENI. This CDR3 region has 15 residues. CDR3 bases read: TGTGCCAGCTCAGCCTTGGGGGGACTCCAAGAGACC. Translated: CASSALGGLQET. The full CDR3 is CASSALGGLQETQYF.

Only a few counts were recorded for this clone. The read stops 3 residues short of the end of the CDR3; the missing end is completed from the germline J gene. The chain recombines TRBV6-2 or TRBV6-3 with TRBJ1-1; TRBD1 agrees at 7 bases. Germline lookup yields CDR1 MNHEY and CDR2 SVGEGT. The CDR3 consists of 15 residues. V was pared by 6 bases and J by 4 bases, with 11 bases of the junction left unmatched. The CDR3 bases that were read are TGTGCCAGCAGACTCTCAGGGGGGTCGGGCACTGAA. Residues: CASRLSGGSGTE. The CDR3 reads in full as CASRLSGGSGTEAFF.

This clone came up a few times. Read coverage stops 3 residues before the CDR3 terminus; the germline J gene supplies the remainder. The chain couples TRBV18 to TRBJ2-5; possibly TRBD2 for D (7 bases). CDR3 length equals 14 residues. V shed 5 bases and J shed 5 bases, with 15 bases lying between them. Looked up from germline, CDR1 is KGHSH and CDR2 is LQKENI. CDR3: CASSDGGLGETQYF. The sequenced part of the CDR3 DNA is TGTGCCAGCTCAGACGGGGGGCTCGGGGAGACC.

This clone was picked up many times. CDR3 in amino acids: CASSDRPGVRSTEAFF. The CDR3 bases that were read are TGTGCCAGCAGTGATAGGCCAGGGGTTCGGAGCACTGAA. This sequence joins TRBV2 and TRBJ1-1; possible D gene TRBD1, 6 bases. The observed sequence ends 3 residues before the CDR3 terminus, with the missing tail filled in from the germline J gene. V was trimmed by 3 bases and J by 4 bases, leaving 18 bases between them. The CDR3 length is 16 residues. Germline loops: CDR1 SNHLY, CDR2 FYNNEI.

This clone was seen ten or more times. The read terminates 3 residues ahead of where the CDR3 ends, so the germline J gene completes it. This sequence joins TRBV5-1 and TRBJ2-4; 16 positions agree with TRBD2. J was trimmed by 9 bases and V by 4 bases; bases with no gene match: 13. This CDR3 contains 18 residues. Germline V CDR1 and CDR2: SGHRS, YFSETQ. Here the CDR3 reads CASSVAPGLAGGKVIQYF. The DNA read from the CDR3 is TGCGCCAGCAGCGTCGCTCCGGGACTAGCGGGAGGGAAGGTCATT.

At least ten counts were recorded for this clone. The CDR3 end is not reached by the read, which stops 3 residues before it; the germline J gene fills it in. V and J are TRBV29-1 and TRBJ2-1; TRBD2 is a possible D gene (6 bases). Trimming shortened V by 4 bases and J by 6 bases, and 16 bases separated the two germline ends. Germline V lookup: CDR1 SQVTM, CDR2 ANQGSEA. The CDR3 has 14 amino acids. Incomplete CDR3 DNA: TGCAGCGTTGGACGTAGCGGACCCTTCAATGAG. It yields the protein CSVGRSGPFNE. The full CDR3 sequence reads CSVGRSGPFNEQFF.

A remark on this clone: A read error may account for a junction end that differs from germline. The CDR3 is cut off 3 residues early in the read; its end comes from the germline J gene. The rearrangement links TRBV7-3 to TRBJ2-7, with 8 bases aligning to TRBD2. The germline V gene has CDR1 SGHTA and CDR2 FQGTGA. CDR3 length equals 15 residues. Incomplete CDR3 DNA: TGTTCCAGCAGCCCCGGGACTAGGGGAGTCTACGAG. Its translation is CSSSPGTRGVYE. The CDR3 in full is CSSSPGTRGVYEQYF.

Concerning this clone: The read is 3 residues too short to cover the CDR3 end, so that end is filled in from the germline J gene. The gene calls are TRBV7-6 and TRBJ1-2; 7 bases are a match to TRBD1. Germline loops: CDR1 SGHVS, CDR2 FNYEAQ. There are 14 residues in the CDR3. This chain's CDR3 is CASSRGPAQGGYTF. The part of the CDR3 DNA that was read is TGTGCCAGCAGTCGAGGACCGGCACAGGGGGGC.

This clone was seen only a few times. The read stops 3 residues short of the end of the CDR3; the missing end is completed from the germline J gene. The chain recombines TRBV19 with TRBJ2-3; D gene ambiguous. Germline-derived CDR1 and CDR2 are LNHDA and SQIVND (reference sequence). The CDR3 is 15 residues long. The germline V and J ends were trimmed by 7 bases and 0 bases, with 14 bases remaining between them. The CDR3 region is CASKMQGSSTDTQYF. The DNA read from the CDR3 is TGTGCCAGTAAAATGCAAGGGTCTAGCACAGATACG.

Ten or more counts support this clone. Read sequence stops 3 residues before the CDR3 end, and the germline J gene provides the missing end. The chain employs TRBV7-6 and TRBJ2-1; TRBD2 agrees at 9 bases. With V trimmed by 2 bases and J by 0 bases, 2 bases remained unmatched. Germline V gives CDR1 SGHVS, CDR2 FNYEAQ. The CDR3 runs 16 residues. CDR3 DNA (partial): TGTGCCAGCAGCTTACTAGCGGGAAGCTCCTACAATGAG. Translated: CASSLLAGSSYNE. The complete CDR3 reads CASSLLAGSSYNEQFF. Based on the CDR3 plus reference TRBV7-6 and TRBJ2-1, the full variable domain is GAGVSQSPRYKVTKRGQDVALRCDPISGHVSLYWYRQALGQGPEFLTYFNYEAQQDKSGLPNDRFSAERPEGSISTLTIQRTEQRDSAMYRCASSLLAGSSYNEQFFGPGTRLTVL.